One and the same sample provided the 2 T cell receptor beta chains below, sequenced in a study of tumor-infiltrating lymphocytes in oesophageal squamous cell carcinoma. TCRdb independently ran MiXCR on the PCR reads; one entry per CDR3 protein. The sample contains 15,000 to 18,000 distinct CDR3 sequences, approximately 49% of which appear only once. Input material: esophageal tumor tissue. All receptors derive from a female donor with esophageal squamous cell carcinoma.

In its sample, this clonotype was seen a few times. The chain recombines TRBV7-2 with TRBJ2-2, with 8 bases aligning to TRBD2. The V gene end was trimmed by 8 bases and the J gene end by 2 bases; junction bases not matched to a gene: 4. CDR1 and CDR2 from the germline V gene are SGHTA and FQGNSA. The CDR3 has 14 amino acids. CDR3 loop: CASRRTSNTGELFF. The CDR3 DNA is TGTGCCAGCCGCCGGACTAGCAACACCGGGGAGCTGTTTTTT.

The chain combines TRBV11-3 with TRBJ2-1; D is uncertain. Trimming removed 1 base at V and 13 bases at J, with 17 bases between. The CDR3 length is 14 residues. The germline V gene encodes CDR1 SGHNT and CDR2 YENEEA. Here the CDR3 reads CASSLGMGVETQFF. CDR3 nucleotides: TGTGCCAGCAGCTTAGGAATGGGCGTAGAGACCCAGTTCTTC.